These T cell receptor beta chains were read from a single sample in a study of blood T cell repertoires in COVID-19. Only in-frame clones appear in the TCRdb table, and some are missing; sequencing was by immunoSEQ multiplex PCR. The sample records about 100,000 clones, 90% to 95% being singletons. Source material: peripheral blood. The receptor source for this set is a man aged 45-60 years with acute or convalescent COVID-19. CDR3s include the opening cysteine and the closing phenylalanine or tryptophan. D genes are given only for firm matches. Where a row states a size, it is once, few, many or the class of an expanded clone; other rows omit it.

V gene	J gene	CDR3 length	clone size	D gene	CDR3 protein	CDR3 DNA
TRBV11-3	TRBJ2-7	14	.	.	CASSSHMGRYEQYF	TGTGCCAGCAGCTCCCATATGGGGCGCTACGAGCAGTACTTC
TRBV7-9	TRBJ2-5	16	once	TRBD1	CASSSNRQGAWETQYF	TGTGCCAGCAGCTCGAACAGACAGGGGGCCTGGGAGACCCAGTACTTC
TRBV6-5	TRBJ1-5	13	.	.	CASRETVNQPQHF	TGTGCCAGCAGGGAGACAGTTAATCAGCCCCAGCATTTT
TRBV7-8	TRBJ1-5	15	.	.	CASSPGGLRNQPQHF	TGTGCCAGCAGCCCGGGGGGGTTACGGAATCAGCCCCAGCATTTT
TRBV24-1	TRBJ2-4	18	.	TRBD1	CATSATSTGGNALDIQYF	TGTGCCACCAGCGCTACCAGTACAGGGGGCAACGCCTTGGACATTCAGTACTTC
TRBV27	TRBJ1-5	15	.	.	CASTPSGGDGRPQHF	TGTGCCAGCACCCCTTCTGGGGGGGACGGGAGACCCCAGCATTTT
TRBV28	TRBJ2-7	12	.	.	CASSLPAYEQYF	TGTGCCAGCAGTTTACCAGCCTACGAGCAGTACTTC
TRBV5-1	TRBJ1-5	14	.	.	CAGRTDSSNQPQHF	TGCGCCGGACGGACAGATTCCAGCAATCAGCCCCAGCATTTT
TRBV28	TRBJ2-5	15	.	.	CASSILTLLGETQYF	TGTGCCAGCAGTATTTTAACGCTCCTCGGGGAGACCCAGTACTTC
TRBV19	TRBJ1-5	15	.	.	CASSFVPGHVQPQHF	TGTGCCAGTAGTTTCGTCCCGGGACATGTTCAGCCCCAGCATTTT
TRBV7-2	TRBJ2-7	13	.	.	CASSLAGGAVQYF	TGTGCCAGCAGCTTAGCTGGCGGGGCGGTGCAGTACTTC
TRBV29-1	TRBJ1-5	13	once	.	CSVVWGINQPQHF	TGCAGCGTTGTTTGGGGCATCAATCAGCCCCAGCATTTT
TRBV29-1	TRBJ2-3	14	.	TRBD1	CSVLWTGDPHTQYF	TGCAGCGTCCTCTGGACAGGGGACCCGCATACGCAGTATTTT
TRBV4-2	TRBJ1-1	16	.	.	CASSQAGGRVDTEAFF	TGTGCCAGCAGCCAGGCGGGGGGGCGCGTGGACACTGAAGCTTTCTTT
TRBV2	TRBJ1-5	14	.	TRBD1	CASKGQYSNQPQHF	TGTGCCAGCAAGGGACAGTATAGCAATCAGCCCCAGCATTTT
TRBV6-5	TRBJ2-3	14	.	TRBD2	CASKLAPHEDTQYF	TGTGCCAGCAAACTAGCGCCACATGAGGATACGCAGTATTTT
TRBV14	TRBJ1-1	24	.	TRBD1	CASSQDSPRQGGYSRTPGDTEAFF	TGTGCCAGCAGCCAAGATAGTCCCCGACAGGGGGGATATTCGCGTACCCCTGGGGACACTGAAGCTTTCTTT
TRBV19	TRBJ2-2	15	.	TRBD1	CASSLGQGNTGELFF	TGTGCCAGTAGTCTGGGACAGGGAAACACCGGGGAGCTGTTTTTT
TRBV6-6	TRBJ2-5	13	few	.	CASHGQHQETQYF	TGTGCCAGCCATGGACAGCATCAAGAGACCCAGTACTTC
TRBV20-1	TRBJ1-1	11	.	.	CSARGGTEAFF	TGCAGTGCTAGAGGAGGAACTGAAGCTTTCTTT
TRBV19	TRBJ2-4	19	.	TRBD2	CASSIKHLAGALAKNIQYF	TGTGCCAGTAGTATAAAACATCTAGCGGGGGCACTAGCCAAAAACATTCAGTACTTC
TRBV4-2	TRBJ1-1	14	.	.	CASSREDVRTEAFF	TGTGCCAGCAGCCGGGAGGATGTGAGGACTGAAGCTTTCTTT
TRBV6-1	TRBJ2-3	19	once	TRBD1	CASSDPFNPGTGDTDTQYF	TGTGCCAGCAGTGACCCTTTCAACCCCGGGACAGGGGACACAGATACGCAGTATTTT
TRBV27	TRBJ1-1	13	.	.	CASKGGGWTEAFF	TGTGCCAGCAAGGGCGGGGGCTGGACTGAAGCTTTCTTT
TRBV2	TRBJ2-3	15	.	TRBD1	CASREGQGGTDTQYF	TGTGCCAGCAGGGAAGGACAGGGCGGCACAGATACGCAGTATTTT